The T cell receptor beta chain described here comes from a study of human CD4 T cells and Enterobacteriaceae. Comments on this clone: The antigen remains undetermined.

Study-wide results and limits: Specific clonotypes appeared less expanded ex vivo than cross-reactive ones.

Sorting took every CD4+ cell except CD45RA+CCR7+CD95- naive cells, reaching over 95% purity. Healthy donors' blood was sourced from blood donation centers in Switzerland. CD8+, CD14+, CD16+, CD56+, CD19+ and CD25-bright cells were excluded before sorting. CDR1 LGHNA and CDR2 YNFKEQ come from the germline V gene. After removal of 0 bases from V and 9 bases from J, the junction contained 11 bases not matched to a gene. The CDR3 covers 17 residues. Ex vivo total memory CD4+ samples were deeply sequenced, detecting one cell in 200,000. TCRdb keeps only in-frame clones here, not all; method: immunoSEQ multiplex PCR. The sample consists of about 25,000 clones, approximately 78% of them appearing once.

The sample consisted of memory CD4+ T cells from blood. This TCR derives from a human donor in good health. The chain couples TRBV4-2 to TRBJ2-1; 10 nucleotides agree with TRBD2. CDR3 sequence (DNA): TGTGCCAGCAGCCAAGAGAAAGCGGGAGGGCCAGGGCGTGAGCAGTTCTTC. Its translation is CASSQEKAGGPGREQFF.